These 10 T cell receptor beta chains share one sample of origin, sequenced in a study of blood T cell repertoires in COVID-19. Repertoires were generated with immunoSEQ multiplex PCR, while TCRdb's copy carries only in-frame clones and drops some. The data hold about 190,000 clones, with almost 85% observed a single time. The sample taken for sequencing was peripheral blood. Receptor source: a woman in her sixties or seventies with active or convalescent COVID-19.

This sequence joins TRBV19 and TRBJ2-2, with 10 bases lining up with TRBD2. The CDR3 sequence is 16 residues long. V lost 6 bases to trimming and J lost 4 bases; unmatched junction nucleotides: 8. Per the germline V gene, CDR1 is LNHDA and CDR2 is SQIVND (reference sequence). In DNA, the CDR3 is TGTGCCAGTAGCCCCGCACTAGCGGGATTCACCGGGGAGCTGTTTTTT. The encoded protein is CASSPALAGFTGELFF. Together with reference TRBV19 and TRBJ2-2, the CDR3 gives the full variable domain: DGGITQSPKYLFRKEGQNVTLSCEQNLNHDAMYWYRQDPGQGLRLIYYSQIVNDFQKGDIAEGYSVSREKKESFPLTVTSAQKNPTAFYLCASSPALAGFTGELFFGEGSRLTVL.

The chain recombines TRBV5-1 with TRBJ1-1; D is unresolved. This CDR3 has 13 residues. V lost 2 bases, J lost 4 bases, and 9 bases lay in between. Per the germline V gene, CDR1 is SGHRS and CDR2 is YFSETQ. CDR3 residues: CASSFRGSTEAFF. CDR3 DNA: TGCGCCAGCAGCTTCCGAGGGAGCACTGAAGCTTTCTTT.

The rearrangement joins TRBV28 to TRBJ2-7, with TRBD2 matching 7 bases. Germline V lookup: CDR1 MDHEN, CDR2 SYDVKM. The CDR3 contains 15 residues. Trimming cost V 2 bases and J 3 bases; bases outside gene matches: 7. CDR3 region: CASSLIASGHYEQYF. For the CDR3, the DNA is TGTGCCAGCAGTTTAATCGCTAGCGGCCACTACGAGCAGTACTTC.

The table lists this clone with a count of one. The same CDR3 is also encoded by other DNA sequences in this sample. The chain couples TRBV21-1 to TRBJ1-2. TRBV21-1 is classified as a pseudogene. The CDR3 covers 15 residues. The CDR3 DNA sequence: TGTGCCAGCACATTAAGGAGGGGTGGCGGCTATGGCTACACTTTC. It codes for CASTLRRGGGYGYTF.

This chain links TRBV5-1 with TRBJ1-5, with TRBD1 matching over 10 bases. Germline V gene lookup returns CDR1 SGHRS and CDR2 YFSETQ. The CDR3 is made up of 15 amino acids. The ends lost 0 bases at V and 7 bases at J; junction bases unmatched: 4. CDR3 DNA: TGCGCCAGCAGCTTGGGGGACAGGGGAGGCCAGCCCCAGCATTTT. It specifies CASSLGDRGGQPQHF.

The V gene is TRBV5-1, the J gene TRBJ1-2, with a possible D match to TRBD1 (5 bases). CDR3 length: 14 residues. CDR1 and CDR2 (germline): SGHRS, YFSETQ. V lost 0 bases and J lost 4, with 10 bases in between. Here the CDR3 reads CASSLEGASYGYTF. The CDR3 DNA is TGCGCCAGCAGCTTGGAAGGGGCCTCCTATGGCTACACCTTC. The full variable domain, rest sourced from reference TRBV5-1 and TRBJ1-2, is KAGVTQTPRYLIKTRGQQVTLSCSPISGHRSVSWYQQTPGQGLQFLFEYFSETQRNKGNFPGRFSGRQFSNSRSEMNVSTLELGDSALYLCASSLEGASYGYTFGSGTRLTVV.

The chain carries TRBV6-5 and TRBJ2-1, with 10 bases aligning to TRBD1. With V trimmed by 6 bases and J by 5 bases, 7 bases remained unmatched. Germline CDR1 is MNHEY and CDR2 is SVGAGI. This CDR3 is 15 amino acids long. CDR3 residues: CASSLDRGRNNEQFF. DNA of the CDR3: TGTGCCAGCAGCCTCGACAGGGGGCGAAACAATGAGCAGTTCTTC.

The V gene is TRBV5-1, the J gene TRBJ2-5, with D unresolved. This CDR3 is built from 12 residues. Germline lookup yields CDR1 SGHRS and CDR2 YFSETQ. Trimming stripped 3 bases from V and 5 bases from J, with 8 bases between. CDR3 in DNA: TGCGCCAGCAGCTCTCCTATGGAGACCCAGTACTTC. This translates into CASSSPMETQYF.

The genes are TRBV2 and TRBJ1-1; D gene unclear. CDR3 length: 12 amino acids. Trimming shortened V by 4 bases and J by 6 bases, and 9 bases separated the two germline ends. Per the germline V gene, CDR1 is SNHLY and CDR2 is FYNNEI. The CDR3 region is CASSAYSAEAFF. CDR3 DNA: TGTGCCAGCAGTGCTTATAGCGCTGAAGCTTTCTTT.

CDR3 residues: CASSLVRGQGTDTQYF. As DNA, the CDR3 is TGCGCCAGCAGCTTGGTAAGGGGACAGGGGACAGATACGCAGTATTTT. This chain connects TRBV5-1 to TRBJ2-3; TRBD1 agrees at 10 bases. There are 16 residues in the CDR3. Germline loops: CDR1 SGHRS, CDR2 YFSETQ. Trimming took 0 bases from V and 3 from J; bases not matched to a gene: 4.